Each of the 27 T cell receptor beta chains below was sequenced from the same sample in a study of early T cells in non-severe SARS-CoV-2 infection. A single record per CDR3 protein comes from TCRdb applying MiXCR to the 5' RACE reads. The sample lists roughly 70,000 distinct CDR3 sequences; around 20% were seen once. Source: whole blood, taken at baseline. These receptors were taken from an adult who was a healthcare worker with PCR-confirmed SARS-CoV-2 infection or an uninfected control (not recorded which).

This chain joins TRBV5-1 and TRBJ2-2, with D perhaps matching TRBD1 or TRBD2 (5 bases each). Looked up from germline, CDR1 is SGHRS and CDR2 is YFSETQ. V was trimmed by 4 bases and J by 5 bases, leaving 18 bases between them. The length of the CDR3 is 16 residues. The chain's CDR3 is CASSMRGSRETGELFF. CDR3 sequence (DNA): TGCGCCAGCAGCATGAGGGGTAGTAGAGAAACCGGGGAGCTGTTTTTT.

A few counts support this clonotype. The gene calls are TRBV3-1 and TRBJ2-7, with D possibly being TRBD2 (5 bases). Germline CDR1 is LGHDT and CDR2 is YNNKEL (reference sequence). The CDR3 length is 13 residues. V was trimmed by 0 bases and J by 3 bases, leaving 6 bases between them. The CDR3 protein is CASSQDRDYEQYF. DNA for the CDR3: TGTGCCAGCAGCCAAGACCGGGACTACGAGCAGTACTTC.

The chain combines TRBV9 with TRBJ2-3, with TRBD2 matching 9 bases. The CDR3 spans 14 residues. Germline V gene sequence: CDR1 SGDLS, CDR2 YYNGEE. V shed 6 bases and J 5 bases; nucleotides not matched to a gene: 7. The CDR3 reads CASTLGGGGDTQYF. For the CDR3, the DNA is TGTGCCAGCACTCTTGGCGGGGGGGGAGATACGCAGTATTTT.

This clonotype was found many times. The V gene is TRBV12-3 or TRBV12-4, the J gene TRBJ1-1, with D perhaps matching TRBD1 (5 bases). Trimming cost V 0 bases and J 8 bases, with 7 bases left between them. The CDR3 consists of 12 residues. CDR3 DNA sequence: TGTGCCAGCAGTTTAGCGAGGACAGAAGCTTTCTTT. Protein sequence: CASSLARTEAFF.

This clonotype was observed many times. This rearrangement joins TRBV5-1 to TRBJ2-3; D gene ambiguous. From germline, CDR1 is SGHRS and CDR2 YFSETQ. With 7 bases removed from V and 6 bases from J, the gap between germline ends came to 18 bases. This CDR3 has 14 amino acids. The CDR3 sequence: CASSDSTLRDTQYF. The DNA for the CDR3 is TGCGCCAGCTCCGACTCGACTTTAAGGGATACGCAGTATTTT.

This clonotype was observed a few times. V usage is TRBV6-6 and J usage is TRBJ2-7; TRBD1 agrees at 9 bases. V dropped 7 bases and J dropped 3; count of bases not matched to a gene: 7. The germline V gene has CDR1 MNHNY and CDR2 SVGAGI (reference sequence). The CDR3 runs 14 residues. CDR3 amino acids: CASNPGTGIYEQYF. CDR3 nucleotides: TGTGCCAGCAACCCCGGGACAGGGATCTACGAGCAGTACTTC.

The V gene is TRBV29-1, the J gene TRBJ2-7; no reliable D call. This CDR3 spans 13 amino acids. The germline gives CDR1 SQVTM, CDR2 ANQGSEA. The V gene lost 8 bases and the J gene lost 1 base, with 15 bases spanning the gap. CDR3 DNA sequence: TGCAGCTTCGTGGCCGCCTTTTCCTACGAGCAGTACTTC. Translated, it gives CSFVAAFSYEQYF.

A few counts support this clonotype. The gene calls are TRBV4-1 and TRBJ2-3; 12 positions match TRBD2. V was clipped by 1 base and J by 5 bases; unmatched bases: 4. Germline CDR1 is MGHRA and CDR2 is YSYEKL. The CDR3 extends over 16 amino acids. The CDR3: CASSQGLAGVGDTQYF. CDR3 DNA: TGCGCCAGCAGCCAAGGACTAGCGGGGGTGGGAGATACGCAGTATTTT.

This chain links TRBV10-3 with TRBJ1-5; D possibly corresponds to TRBD1 (5 bases). The CDR3 contains 14 residues. V lost 10 bases, J lost 2 bases, and 15 bases lay in between. Germline CDR1 and CDR2: ENHRY and SYGVKD. The CDR3 bases are TGTGCCACCTGCTTCGGGGGTGGCAATCAGCCCCAGCATTTT. It translates to CATCFGGGNQPQHF.

CDR3 loop: CASSQGFSGNTIYF. In nucleotides, the CDR3 is TGTGCCAGCAGCCAGGGTTTCTCTGGAAACACCATATATTTT. The rearrangement joins TRBV12-3 or TRBV12-4 to TRBJ1-3; D possibly corresponds to TRBD1 (5 bases). This CDR3 comprises 14 residues. V lost 6 bases, J lost 0 bases, and 9 bases lay in between.

This chain joins TRBV10-3 and TRBJ1-2; D is ambiguous. The CDR3 runs to 14 residues. Germline assignment: CDR1 ENHRY and CDR2 SYGVKD. V was trimmed by 2 bases and J by 5 bases, leaving 12 bases between them. CDR3 bases: TGTGCCATCAGTGAGACGGAGGGAGGATATGGCTACACCTTC. It specifies CAISETEGGYGYTF.

This clonotype was observed a few times. The chain links TRBV3-1 to TRBJ2-3; 10 nucleotides match TRBD2. Germline CDR1 LGHDT, CDR2 YNNKEL (reference sequence). J lost 3 bases, V lost 1 base, and 7 bases had no gene match. The CDR3 loop spans 17 amino acids. CDR3 nucleotides: TGTGCCAGCAGCCAAGGACTTAGCGGGGGGCGGACAGATACGCAGTATTTT. The encoded protein is CASSQGLSGGRTDTQYF.

The chain employs TRBV2 and TRBJ2-2; D remains unclear. Trimming cost V 2 bases and J 6 bases, with 7 bases left between them. CDR3 length: 13 residues. Per the germline V gene, CDR1 is SNHLY and CDR2 is FYNNEI. The DNA for the CDR3 is TGTGCCAGCAGTGAATACAGATCCGGGGAGCTGTTTTTT. This sequence encodes CASSEYRSGELFF.

The chain carries TRBV6-1 and TRBJ1-5; TRBD1 matches 7 bases. Germline assignment: CDR1 MNHNS and CDR2 SASEGT. The CDR3 is 16 residues long. V shed 1 base and J 3 bases; nucleotides not matched to a gene: 6. As DNA, the CDR3 is TGTGCCAGCAGTGAAGGGTTGGGACAGACCAATCAGCCCCAGCATTTT. Its protein is CASSEGLGQTNQPQHF.

This clonotype was detected only a few times. V usage is TRBV12-3 or TRBV12-4 and J usage is TRBJ1-6, with D perhaps matching TRBD1 (5 bases). The ends were cut back, 3 bases at V and 5 bases at J, with 11 bases in the middle. The CDR3 contains 15 residues. As DNA, the CDR3 is TGTGCCAGCAGTTTGGGAGGGGTGGATAATTCACCCCTCCACTTT. This translates into CASSLGGVDNSPLHF.

The rearrangement joins TRBV19 to TRBJ2-3, with 9 bases matching TRBD1. This CDR3 contains 13 residues. The V gene end was trimmed by 11 bases and the J gene end by 6 bases; junction bases not matched to a gene: 9. CDR1 is LNHDA, CDR2 SQIVND, per germline (reference sequence). The CDR3 reads CASRDRVSDTQYF. DNA for the CDR3: TGTGCCTCCCGGGACAGGGTTTCCGATACGCAGTATTTT.

Notes on this clonotype: One junction end does not reproduce the germline sequence, and a read error may be involved. The CDR3 spells CASSRQYNTPLHF. In nucleotides, the CDR3 is TGTGCCAGCAGCAGGCAATATAATACACCCCTCCACTTT. The rearrangement links TRBV3-1 to TRBJ1-6, with unresolved D. CDR1 is LGHDT, CDR2 YNNKEL, per germline (reference sequence). The CDR3 runs 13 residues.

The chain combines TRBV29-1 with TRBJ1-1, with D maybe TRBD1 (6 bases). CDR3 length: 12 amino acids. Trimming removed 7 bases at V and 2 bases at J, with 11 bases between. Looked up from germline, CDR1 is SQVTM and CDR2 is ANQGSEA. DNA for the CDR3: TGCAGCGCGGGGGGCATAAACACTGAAGCTTTCTTT. Translation: CSAGGINTEAFF. The entire variable domain, with the rest obtained from reference TRBV29-1 and TRBJ1-1, is as follows: SAVISQKPSRDICQRGTSLTIQCQVDSQVTMMFWYRQQPGQSLTLIATANQGSEATYESGFVIDKFPISRPNLTFSTLTVSNMSPEDSSIYLCSAGGINTEAFFGQGTRLTVV.

The chain employs TRBV12-3 or TRBV12-4 and TRBJ1-1; TRBD1 agrees at 8 bases. The V and J ends lost 4 bases and 5 bases, in that order; junction bases with no gene match: 9. The CDR3 sequence is 15 residues long. CDR3 in amino acids: CASSSLGQVGTEAFF. As DNA, the CDR3 is TGTGCCAGCAGTTCCTTGGGACAGGTAGGAACTGAAGCTTTCTTT.

The CDR3 region has the DNA TGTGCCAGCAGCCAAGGGACAGGGATCGAAGCTTTCTTT. As protein: CASSQGTGIEAFF. The V call is TRBV3-1, the J call TRBJ1-1, with 8 bases aligning to TRBD1. Germline V gives CDR1 LGHDT, CDR2 YNNKEL (reference sequence). Germline trimming cut 1 base from V and 8 bases from J; bases unmatched to any gene: 3. CDR3 length equals 13 residues.

The CDR3 DNA reads as TGCAGCGTTGCGATGGGTGGCACTGAAGCTTTCTTT. Its translation is CSVAMGGTEAFF. The chain uses TRBV29-1 and TRBJ1-1; unclear D gene. Germline CDR1 is SQVTM and CDR2 is ANQGSEA. The V gene lost 4 bases and the J gene lost 4 bases, with 10 bases spanning the gap. The CDR3 is 12 residues long.

This clonotype was seen only a few times. This chain uses TRBV20-1 with TRBJ1-3; D ambiguous. Germline-derived CDR1 and CDR2 are DFQATT and SNEGSKA (reference sequence). Trimming shortened V by 0 bases and J by 5 bases, and 11 bases separated the two germline ends. The CDR3 has 14 amino acids. CDR3 loop: CSAREGPGRNTIYF. CDR3 nucleotides: TGCAGTGCTAGAGAAGGACCGGGGAGAAACACCATATATTTT.

The V call is TRBV6-1, the J call TRBJ2-7; D perhaps matches TRBD1 (5 bases). The CDR3 covers 15 residues. The germline V gene has CDR1 MNHNS and CDR2 SASEGT. V lost 2 bases and J 2 bases, leaving 13 bases between the germline ends. The CDR3 DNA reads TGTGCCAGCAGTGAAAGGGGCTTTCACACCTACGAGCAGTACTTC. Its protein is CASSERGFHTYEQYF.

The J gene is TRBJ1-1, the V gene TRBV27; a weak D match, TRBD1 (6 bases). The CDR3 is 18 amino acids. Per the germline V gene, CDR1 is MNHEY and CDR2 is SMNVEV (reference sequence). Trimming cost V 5 bases and J 0 bases, with 22 bases left between them. CDR3 loop: CASSPYSQGRVLNTEAFF. The CDR3 region has the DNA TGTGCCAGCAGTCCCTACTCACAGGGTAGGGTTTTGAACACTGAAGCTTTCTTT.

The chain joins TRBV5-1 to TRBJ2-5; 10 nucleotides align to TRBD2. There are 16 residues in the CDR3. V dropped 2 bases and J dropped 5; count of bases not matched to a gene: 9. The germline V gene has CDR1 SGHRS and CDR2 YFSETQ. The CDR3 DNA is TGCGCCAGCAGCTTTTCGACGTCGGGACTAGCGGAGACCCAGTACTTC. Translation gives CASSFSTSGLAETQYF.

CDR3 amino acids: CASSSEGPDTGELFF. The DNA for the CDR3 is TGTGCCAGCAGCTCAGAGGGGCCCGACACCGGGGAGCTGTTTTTT. The rearrangement links TRBV5-5 to TRBJ2-2; D is perhaps TRBD1 or TRBD2 (5 bases each). The germline V and J ends were trimmed by 3 bases and 3 bases, with 12 bases remaining between them. Germline lookup yields CDR1 SGHKS and CDR2 YYEKEE (reference sequence). The CDR3 length is 15 residues. Full variable domain (missing parts from reference TRBV5-5 and TRBJ2-2): DAGVTQSPTHLIKTRGQQVTLRCSPISGHKSVSWYQQVLGQGPQFIFQYYEKEERGRGNFPDRFSARQFPNYSSELNVNALLLGDSALYLCASSSEGPDTGELFFGEGSRLTVL.

This clonotype was found many times. V gene TRBV7-2 combines with J gene TRBJ1-2; D uncertain. Per the germline V gene, CDR1 is SGHTA and CDR2 is FQGNSA. The CDR3 is made up of 15 amino acids. Deletions cut 1 base from V and 4 bases from J, with 13 bases between. CDR3 residues: CASSLDSYGSYGYTF. The DNA of the CDR3 is TGTGCCAGCAGCTTAGACTCCTACGGAAGCTATGGCTACACCTTC.